The sample holds many counts of the clone carrying this T cell receptor (beta chain). Original processing methods: Reference gene primers were amplified, and this amplification served to estimate nucleated cell counts. The repertoire was sequenced with immunoSEQ multiplex PCR; TCRdb's copy has only in-frame clones and lacks some. The V and J calls and clone size are taken from that table; D and trimming were inferred from the DNA. Among over 120,000 clones, roughly 81% were seen once, and the ten largest hold roughly 9%. The data belong to a study of blood T cell repertoires in COVID-19. Study-level information: The samples span acute and convalescent COVID-19 from the United States, Italy and Spain. PBMCs, B-cell-depleted T cells, or T cells were the source of the cDNA or gDNA that made up the material.

Germline loops: CDR1 SGHTA, CDR2 FQGNSA. This CDR3 spans 12 amino acids. V shed 0 bases and J 12 bases; nucleotides not matched to a gene: 3. The receptor was isolated from a woman aged 50 to 60 with active or convalescent COVID-19. The sample was peripheral blood. The chain employs TRBV7-2 and TRBJ2-7, with 9 bases lining up with TRBD1. CDR3 amino acids: CASSLATGGRYF. The CDR3 DNA reads as TGTGCCAGCAGCTTAGCGACAGGGGGGAGGTACTTC. Complete variable domain (other parts from reference TRBV7-2 and TRBJ2-7): GAGVSQSPSNKVTEKGKDVELRCDPISGHTALYWYRQSLGQGLEFLIYFQGNSAPDKSGLPSDRFSAERTGGSVSTLTIQRTQQEDSAVYLCASSLATGGRYFGPGTRLTVT.